These 15 T cell receptor beta chains were sequenced from one sample in a study of blood T cell repertoires in COVID-19. Some clones are missing from TCRdb's copy, which holds only in-frame ones; the method was immunoSEQ multiplex PCR. The sample records under 50,000 clones, approximately 82% being singletons. The sample consisted of peripheral blood. The receptors originated from a woman aged 70-85 years with acute or convalescent COVID-19.

CDR3: CASGLRREVGDEQFF. In DNA, the CDR3 is TGTGCTAGTGGTTTGCGACGGGAGGTTGGGGATGAGCAGTTCTTC. The rearrangement uses TRBV12-5 and TRBJ2-1; 7 nucleotides match TRBD2. Germline-derived CDR1 and CDR2 are LGHNT and FRNRAP. The CDR3 length is 15 residues. The junction had 9 bases not matched to a gene; V was cut back by 2 bases and J by 8 bases.

The chain uses TRBV3-1 (or the pseudogene TRBV3-2) and TRBJ2-2; D is ambiguous. The germline V and J ends were trimmed by 3 bases and 5 bases, with 7 bases remaining between them. Germline V gene lookup returns CDR1 LGHDT and CDR2 YNNKEL (reference sequence). There are 13 residues in the CDR3. The CDR3 loop is CASSHWATGELFF. The CDR3 DNA is TGTGCCAGCAGCCATTGGGCGACCGGGGAGCTGTTTTTT.

The gene calls are TRBV18 and TRBJ2-1, with 9 bases lining up with TRBD2. Germline CDR1 KGHSH, CDR2 LQKENI. V lost 3 bases and J lost 1; bases outside the gene matches: 7. The CDR3 loop spans 17 amino acids. For the CDR3, the DNA is TGTGCCAGCTCACCCTATAGCGGGAGTATATCCTACAATGAGCAGTTCTTC. Translation: CASSPYSGSISYNEQFF.

V usage is TRBV7-9 and J usage is TRBJ2-1; TRBD2 agrees at 13 bases. The CDR3 has 19 amino acids. Germline V gene lookup returns CDR1 SEHNR and CDR2 FQNEAQ (reference sequence). The trim removed 10 bases at V and 1 base at J, leaving 16 bases unmatched. The CDR3 nucleotides read TGTGCCATCTTCCCCCGACTAGCGGGAGGCCCTGATTCCTACAATGAGCAGTTCTTC. This sequence encodes CAIFPRLAGGPDSYNEQFF.

The chain recombines TRBV29-1 with TRBJ1-2, with 7 bases matching TRBD1. This CDR3 has 15 residues. V was pared by 5 bases and J by 4 bases, with 13 bases of the junction left unmatched. Per germline, CDR1 SQVTM and CDR2 ANQGSEA. CDR3 sequence: CSVFFYRGAGYGYTF. The CDR3 DNA follows: TGCAGCGTTTTTTTTTACAGGGGAGCAGGCTATGGCTACACCTTC.

The chain employs TRBV7-2 and TRBJ2-1, with TRBD2 matching over 13 bases. Germline-derived CDR1 and CDR2 are SGHTA and FQGNSA. With V trimmed by 5 bases and J by 0 bases, 7 bases remained unmatched. This CDR3 has 18 amino acids. The CDR3 sequence is CASSPRTSGSTSYNEQFF. CDR3 DNA: TGTGCCAGCAGCCCGAGGACTAGCGGGAGCACCTCCTACAATGAGCAGTTCTTC.

The genes are TRBV5-4 and TRBJ2-5; the match to TRBD2 covers 11 bases. Germline assignment: CDR1 SGHNT and CDR2 YYREEE (reference sequence). The CDR3 extends over 17 amino acids. Trimming took 1 base from V and 3 from J; bases not matched to a gene: 8. The CDR3 DNA sequence: TGTGCCAGCAGCTTGTATAGGAAGGGACTAGCGGAAGAGACCCAGTACTTC. It yields the protein CASSLYRKGLAEETQYF.

This clone came up once. CDR3 DNA sequence: TGTGCCAGTAGTACTAGCGGAAGCTCCTACGAGCAGTACTTC. It specifies CASSTSGSSYEQYF. The V call is TRBV19, the J call TRBJ2-7; 7 bases match TRBD2. Germline V gene data show CDR1 as LNHDA and CDR2 as SQIVND (reference sequence). The CDR3 loop spans 14 amino acids. V lost 4 bases, J lost 0 bases, and 3 bases stayed unmatched.

This clone was seen only once. The V and J genes are TRBV4-1 and TRBJ2-3, with 9 bases matching TRBD2. Germline V gives CDR1 MGHRA, CDR2 YSYEKL. This CDR3 spans 18 amino acids. J lost 4 bases, V lost 0 bases, and 11 bases had no gene match. CDR3: CASSQDPSGRPQPDTQYF. The CDR3 bases are TGCGCCAGCAGCCAAGACCCCAGCGGGAGGCCGCAGCCAGATACGCAGTATTTT.

CDR3 coding DNA: TGTGCCAGCAGTTTATCCGGCGGGGCTATACAAGAGACCCAGTACTTC. Protein sequence: CASSLSGGAIQETQYF. The chain recombines TRBV27 with TRBJ2-5; D might be TRBD2 (6 bases). With 0 bases removed from V and 2 bases from J, the gap between germline ends came to 13 bases. The CDR3 consists of 16 residues. Germline loops: CDR1 MNHEY, CDR2 SMNVEV (reference sequence).

The rearrangement uses TRBV5-4 and TRBJ2-5, with TRBD1 matching 7 bases. Trimming took 0 bases from V and 6 from J; bases not matched to a gene: 2. Germline V gene lookup returns CDR1 SGHNT and CDR2 YYREEE (reference sequence). This CDR3 has 13 residues. The CDR3 DNA sequence: TGTGCCAGCAGCTTGGCAGGGGGTAAGACCCAGTACTTC. It is translated as CASSLAGGKTQYF.

The chain joins TRBV28 to TRBJ1-6; D ambiguous. The CDR3 runs 12 residues. Deletions cut 2 bases from V and 7 bases from J, with 3 bases between. The germline V gene has CDR1 MDHEN and CDR2 SYDVKM. DNA of the CDR3: TGTGCCAGCAGTTTACCGAATTCACCCCTCCACTTT. The encoded protein is CASSLPNSPLHF.

CDR3 sequence (DNA): TGTGCCAGCTCACCAGGACTAGCGGGACACAATGAGCAGTTCTTC. Translated, it gives CASSPGLAGHNEQFF. The chain links TRBV18 to TRBJ2-1; 12 bases are shared with TRBD2. V was pared by 2 bases and J by 5 bases, with 1 base of the junction left unmatched. This CDR3 is built from 15 residues. CDR1 KGHSH and CDR2 LQKENI come from the germline V gene. The full variable domain, rest sourced from reference TRBV18 and TRBJ2-1, is NAGVMQNPRHLVRRRGQEARLRCSPMKGHSHVYWYRQLPEEGLKFMVYLQKENIIDESGMPKERFSAEFPKEGPSILRIQQVVRGDSAAYFCASSPGLAGHNEQFFGPGTRLTVL.

The chain has TRBV3-1 (or the pseudogene TRBV3-2) and TRBJ1-3; tentatively, D is TRBD1 (6 bases). The CDR3 is 16 amino acids. V shed 1 base and J shed 3 bases, with 13 bases lying between them. Germline V gene lookup returns CDR1 LGHDT and CDR2 YNNKEL (reference sequence). CDR3 DNA sequence: TGTGCCAGCAGCCAAGGGCAGGGGCAGAGTGGAAACACCATATATTTT. Protein: CASSQGQGQSGNTIYF.

This chain connects TRBV27 to TRBJ1-1, with 7 bases identical to TRBD1. The V segment lost 5 bases and the J segment 1 base; nucleotides outside the gene matches: 7. The germline CDR1 and CDR2 sequences are MNHEY and SMNVEV (reference sequence). This CDR3 spans 15 amino acids. The CDR3 nucleotides are TGTGCCAGCAGTATGGGGACAGTCGGGAACACTGAAGCTTTCTTT. It is translated as CASSMGTVGNTEAFF.